The clone carrying this T cell receptor (beta chain) was seen a single time. Germline lookup yields CDR1 SNHLY and CDR2 FYNNEI. V lost 4 bases to trimming and J lost 7 bases; unmatched junction nucleotides: 12. This CDR3 region has 15 residues. Per the original data handling: Estimation of nucleated cell counts was performed using reference gene primer amplification. The assay was immunoSEQ multiplex PCR, and TCRdb's table has in-frame clones only and misses some. V and J calls and clone size are those listed in that table; D and trimming were worked out from the DNA. The table shows 150,000 to 200,000 clones, with around 87% occurring only once. These data come from a study of blood T cell repertoires in COVID-19. In the study overall: PBMCs, B-cell-depleted T cells, or T cells provided the cDNA or gDNA that made up the material.

Sequencing was done on a sample of peripheral blood. The source is a man between 40 and 49 years old with active or convalescent COVID-19. The J gene is TRBJ1-1, the V gene TRBV2; TRBD1 aligns across 7 bases. In nucleotides, the CDR3 is TGTGCCAGCAGTGGAGAGGGGACAGCGGTGTATGAAGCTTTCTTT. This codes for CASSGEGTAVYEAFF.